This T cell receptor (beta chain) is from a study of T cell repertoires in cytomegalovirus infection. In the study overall: An indication of both CMV infection and matching HLA type came from public TCR beta signatures.

This clonotype was picked up many times. V lost 8 bases, J lost 5 bases, and 1 base stayed unmatched. The CDR3 spans 12 residues. Germline assignment: CDR1 MDHEN and CDR2 SYDVKM. TCRdb passed the reads through MiXCR, listing each CDR3 protein once. Among roughly 300,000 distinct CDR3 sequences listed, 8% to 9.5% were seen once. Sequencing input: PBMCs. The chain joins TRBV28 to TRBJ1-2; TRBD1 matches at 11 bases. This receptor was taken from a human donor in good health (CMV status not recorded). Some clones in this sample may be carry-over from other donors' samples. CDR3 nucleotides: TGTGCCAGCCGGGACAGGGGGTATGGCTACACCTTC. This translates into CASRDRGYGYTF.